The clone carrying this T cell receptor (beta chain) has only a few counts. Antigen: not known. After removal of 6 bases from V and 4 bases from J, the junction contained 10 bases not matched to a gene. Germline CDR1 is MNHEY and CDR2 is SVGAGI. The CDR3 extends over 17 amino acids. TCRdb re-called the 5' RACE reads through MiXCR, storing one row per CDR3 protein. The sample comprises about 62,000 distinct CDR3 sequences, about a tenth of which are singletons, and around 1.1% rests with the top ten. The data derive from a study of T-cell memory formation after mild COVID-19. Study observations and caveats: CD4+ clones that contracted lay mainly in CM and EM; CD8+ ones lay in EMRA. Proof of SARS-CoV-2 specificity was absent for the second-wave clones that crested on day 37. Later expanders leaned toward CD4+, whereas clones contracting from day 15 to 85 were balanced CD4/CD8. Certain responding clones were present in pre-infection memory, suggesting participation of cross-reactive memory.

Material for sequencing was PBMCs or a T cell subset sorted from them (not recorded which). V usage is TRBV6-5 and J usage is TRBJ2-3; TRBD2 agrees at 13 bases. This receptor was obtained from a man younger than 35 who had mild COVID-19 (a few samples of this study predate the infection). Cell type and time point are not known. The CDR3 DNA sequence: TGTGCCAGCAGAGAGACTAGCGGGGGGCCAACCTCAGATACGCAGTATTTT. It encodes CASRETSGGPTSDTQYF.